This T cell receptor beta chain is drawn from a study of identical twins. The study's findings and limits: Where beta out-of-frame sequences were concerned, excess twin sharing was weaker. Insertions were reduced in abundant cord blood beta clonotypes but not in memory repertoires.

MiXCR, applied by TCRdb to the 5' RACE reads, yields one record per CDR3 protein. The data contain approximately 350,000 distinct CDR3 sequences, over 9% of them singletons. This clonotype was seen only a few times. Its antigen is unknown. Trimming removed 0 bases from V and 2 bases from J, with 9 bases in between. The CDR3 is made up of 15 amino acids. The germline gives CDR1 SGHVS, CDR2 FNYEAQ. These records were also assigned to another study, of yellow fever vaccine responses in identical twins.

V usage is TRBV7-6 and J usage is TRBJ2-3; D perhaps matches TRBD2 (6 bases). The TCR originated in a young woman in good health. The specimen was CD8+ T cells sorted from blood. The CDR3 sequence: CASSLAGLTTDTQYF. As DNA, the CDR3 is TGTGCCAGCAGCTTAGCGGGACTCACCACAGATACGCAGTATTTT.